The 6 T cell receptor beta chains listed next were all sequenced from one sample in a study of shared clonotypes between healthy human individuals. It was CD45RO-negative cells, positively selected for CCR7, that made up naive CD8 cells, with terminally differentiated effector memory CD45RA+ cells excluded. The data were produced by immunoSEQ multiplex PCR, yet TCRdb's version contains in-frame clones alone and is incomplete. The sample carries around 2,000,000 clones, around 93% recorded once. Sequenced input: naive CD8+ T cells from PBMCs. These receptors originate from a man aged 18-30 years in good health. Some clones in this sample may be carry-over from other donors' samples.

In the case of this clone: This could be a read error, since a much larger clone is one nucleotide away. Here the CDR3 reads CASSASYEQYF. CDR3 bases: TGTGCCAGCAGCGCCTCCTACGAGCAGTACTTC. The chain links TRBV5-4 to TRBJ2-7, with D unresolved. The germline V gene encodes CDR1 SGHNT and CDR2 YYREEE (reference sequence). The CDR3 spans 11 residues. Between the trimmed V and J ends, which lost 4 bases and 0 bases, there was a span of 2 bases. Based on the CDR3 plus reference TRBV5-4 and TRBJ2-7, the full variable domain is ETGVTQSPTHLIKTRGQQVTLRCSSQSGHNTVSWYQQALGQGPQFIFQYYREEENGRGNFPPRFSGLQFPNYSSELNVNALELDDSALYLCASSASYEQYFGPGTRLTVT.

V and J are TRBV27 and TRBJ2-7, with 11 positions matching TRBD1. CDR3 length: 15 amino acids. Germline assignment: CDR1 MNHEY and CDR2 SMNVEV (reference sequence). Germline trimming cut 5 bases from V and 6 bases from J; bases unmatched to any gene: 9. The CDR3 reads CASSLRTGGLGEQYF. DNA of the CDR3: TGTGCCAGCAGTCTCAGGACAGGGGGCTTGGGCGAGCAGTACTTC.

Worth noting for this clone: Other nucleotide sequences from this sample produce the same CDR3. The chain couples TRBV19 to TRBJ2-1; a weak D match, TRBD2 (6 bases). V shed 1 base and J shed 3 bases, with 10 bases lying between them. CDR1 and CDR2 (germline): LNHDA, SQIVND (reference sequence). The CDR3 covers 15 residues. The DNA of the CDR3 is TGTGCCAGTAGTATAGGTGGGACTGGCTACAATGAGCAGTTCTTC. Translated, it gives CASSIGGTGYNEQFF.

As to this clone: The same CDR3 is also encoded by other DNA sequences in this sample. The V gene is TRBV19, the J gene TRBJ2-7; D unresolved. Trimming took off 1 base at V and 1 base at J, with 8 bases between the two ends. In germline, CDR1 is LNHDA, CDR2 SQIVND (reference sequence). This CDR3 region has 14 residues. The CDR3 sequence is CASSIVAGSYEQYF. Here the CDR3 DNA reads TGTGCCAGTAGTATAGTTGCAGGATCCTACGAGCAGTACTTC.

The chain employs TRBV27 and TRBJ2-5; no firm D call. The CDR3 contains 12 residues. In germline, CDR1 is MNHEY, CDR2 SMNVEV (reference sequence). Deletions cut 7 bases from V and 7 bases from J, with 13 bases between. The CDR3 sequence is CASIERYGTQYF. CDR3 sequence (DNA): TGTGCCAGCATAGAACGCTACGGGACCCAGTACTTC.

This rearrangement joins TRBV27 to TRBJ2-1; D possibly corresponds to TRBD2 (6 bases). V was shortened by 9 bases and J by 6 bases, with 18 bases between the two germline ends. Germline V gene data show CDR1 as MNHEY and CDR2 as SMNVEV (reference sequence). This CDR3 has 14 amino acids. CDR3 sequence: CASAAGSLLNEQFF. As DNA, the CDR3 is TGTGCCAGTGCTGCCGGGAGCCTCCTCAATGAGCAGTTCTTC.